This T cell receptor (beta chain) was recorded in a study of identical twins. Via MiXCR, TCRdb re-called the 5' RACE reads, giving one row per CDR3 protein. The data show approximately 240,000 distinct CDR3 sequences, with about an eighth seen just once and around 8.3% held by the top ten. Broader study findings: Those out-of-frame alpha sequences shared by twins showed an excess of low generation probability. Modelling approaches yielded underestimates of out-of-frame TCR alpha sharing between monozygotic twins.

All donors were healthy, and all were Caucasian. V shed 3 bases, J shed 6 bases, and the junction held 13 bases outside the gene matches. The CDR3 loop spans 18 amino acids. Per germline, CDR1 SGDLS and CDR2 YYNGEE. This clonotype appeared a few times. The antigen is not known. V usage is TRBV9 and J usage is TRBJ2-3, with 13 bases lining up with TRBD2. The sample taken for sequencing was memory (CD45RO+) T cells sorted from blood. The source is a woman aged 18-29 years in good health. This CDR3 reads CASSALFTSGGAFDTQYF. As DNA, the CDR3 is TGTGCCAGCAGCGCCCTATTTACTAGCGGGGGGGCCTTCGATACGCAGTATTTT.